The 29 T cell receptor beta chains listed next were all sequenced from one sample in a study of blood T cells in healthy people across ages. A second roughly 6 to 11 cycle PCR used barcoded and J-beta primers. MiXCR, applied by TCRdb to the 5' RACE reads, yields one record per CDR3 protein. The sample contains about 640,000 distinct CDR3 sequences, about 54% of which appear only once. Sequencing was performed on blood. The receptors originated from a man in his fifties or sixties in good health.

The gene calls are TRBV9 and TRBJ2-3, with TRBD2 matching 7 bases. Looked up from germline, CDR1 is SGDLS and CDR2 is YYNGEE. V was clipped by 6 bases and J by 9 bases; unmatched bases: 10. The CDR3 length is 13 residues. CDR3 sequence (DNA): TGTGCCAGCACCCCGGGGGGTCAAGTGACGCAGTATTTT. It yields the protein CASTPGGQVTQYF.

The genes are TRBV20-1 and TRBJ2-5; 7 nucleotides match TRBD1. V lost 5 bases, J lost 2 bases, and 11 bases stayed unmatched. Germline-derived CDR1 and CDR2 are DFQATT and SNEGSKA (reference sequence). There are 15 residues in the CDR3. The CDR3 sequence is CSAEQGSSLQETQYF. The CDR3 nucleotides read TGCAGTGCTGAACAGGGGTCGTCGCTACAAGAGACCCAGTACTTC.

This chain uses TRBV10-3 with TRBJ1-2; 11 bases are shared with TRBD2. The J call is uncertain, as TRBJ2-7 better fits the DNA end. Germline V gene lookup returns CDR1 ENHRY and CDR2 SYGVKD. The CDR3 extends over 13 amino acids. CDR3 amino acids: CAIGSGGGYEQYF. CDR3 coding DNA: TGTGCCATCGGTAGCGGGGGGGGTTACGAGCAGTACTTC.

The chain couples TRBV5-5 to TRBJ2-3; 16 bases match TRBD2. The germline gives CDR1 SGHKS, CDR2 YYEKEE (reference sequence). The CDR3 sequence is 20 residues long. The junction had 18 bases not matched to a gene; V was cut back by 6 bases and J by 5 bases. The CDR3 sequence: CASTLTFTGLAGGPGDTQYF. CDR3 nucleotide sequence: TGTGCCAGCACCCTGACCTTTACGGGACTAGCGGGGGGGCCGGGAGATACGCAGTATTTT.

This clonotype was found a few times. The chain combines TRBV28 with TRBJ1-1, with 9 bases matching TRBD1. V dropped 4 bases and J dropped 4; count of bases not matched to a gene: 10. The CDR3 spans 16 residues. The germline V gene encodes CDR1 MDHEN and CDR2 SYDVKM. Here the CDR3 DNA reads TGTGCCAGCAGTTCCGGAACAGGGGGCGGCGGCACTGAAGCTTTCTTT. This translates into CASSSGTGGGGTEAFF.

The chain joins TRBV6-6 to TRBJ2-1; D is possibly TRBD2 (6 bases). V lost 4 bases and J lost 6, with 13 bases in between. The CDR3 loop spans 14 amino acids. The germline gives CDR1 MNHNY, CDR2 SVGAGI (reference sequence). Here the CDR3 DNA reads TGTGCCAGCAGTTTCAGCCGGGGGTTCAATGAGCAGTTCTTC. Its translation is CASSFSRGFNEQFF.

This chain joins TRBV19 and TRBJ2-7, with 7 bases aligning to TRBD2. Germline V lookup: CDR1 LNHDA, CDR2 SQIVND (reference sequence). The junction had 6 bases not matched to a gene; V was cut back by 6 bases and J by 7 bases. This CDR3 spans 12 amino acids. CDR3: CASSGGYNEQYF. CDR3 in DNA: TGTGCCAGTAGCGGGGGGTATAATGAGCAGTACTTC.

CDR3 nucleotide sequence: TGTGCCAGCAGCCCGGGGACAGGCTTGGGAGAAAAACTGTTTTTT. The encoded protein is CASSPGTGLGEKLFF. The V gene is TRBV7-2, the J gene TRBJ1-4; TRBD1 matches 8 bases. The V segment lost 5 bases and the J segment 8 bases; nucleotides outside the gene matches: 10. The germline CDR1 and CDR2 sequences are SGHTA and FQGNSA. This CDR3 has 15 residues.

This clonotype has a single count. The J gene is TRBJ1-2, the V gene TRBV6-5, with D unclear. CDR3 size: 13 residues. Germline lookup yields CDR1 MNHEY and CDR2 SVGAGI. V was shortened by 2 bases and J by 7 bases, with 11 bases between the two germline ends. The CDR3: CASSYRQAGGYTF. The CDR3 DNA reads TGTGCCAGCAGTTACCGGCAGGCGGGTGGCTACACCTTC.

Regarding this clonotype: Since a much larger clone is just one base distant, this may be a read error. The chain employs TRBV29-1 and TRBJ2-1, with 9 bases identical to TRBD1. V lost 0 bases to trimming and J lost 10 bases; unmatched junction nucleotides: 10. The CDR3 consists of 15 residues. Germline CDR1 reads SQVTM; CDR2 reads ANQGSEA. The DNA for the CDR3 is TGCAGCGTTGAAGATCAGACAGGGGGGGGGAAGGAGCAGTTCTTC. Protein sequence: CSVEDQTGGGKEQFF.

The chain links TRBV29-1 to TRBJ2-3, with D unresolved. Trimming took off 3 bases at V and 2 bases at J, with 6 bases between the two ends. The CDR3 sequence is 12 residues long. Germline CDR1 reads SQVTM; CDR2 reads ANQGSEA. CDR3 residues: CSVETNTDTQYF. The CDR3 DNA reads as TGCAGCGTTGAGACGAACACAGATACGCAGTATTTT.

This sequence joins TRBV6-1 and TRBJ1-6; D is undetermined. The CDR3 is made up of 15 amino acids. V lost 2 bases, J lost 10 bases, and 15 bases lay in between. CDR1 MNHNS and CDR2 SASEGT come from the germline V gene. DNA for the CDR3: TGTGCCAGCAGTGAATCTCCCCGGGGTGAGTCACCCCTCCACTTT. It encodes CASSESPRGESPLHF.

This clonotype has only a few counts. The rearrangement uses TRBV6-6 and TRBJ2-7; the D call may be TRBD1 or TRBD2 (5 bases each). Trimming took 6 bases from V and 6 from J, leaving 15 bases between them. The germline gives CDR1 MNHNY, CDR2 SVGAGI (reference sequence). There are 13 residues in the CDR3. The CDR3 region has the DNA TGTGCCAGCAGCCCCGGGACGGTCGGCGAGCAGTACTTC. It translates to CASSPGTVGEQYF.

The chain recombines TRBV5-1 with TRBJ2-3; D unresolved. Trimming shortened V by 3 bases and J by 6 bases, and 14 bases separated the two germline ends. Germline-derived CDR1 and CDR2 are SGHRS and YFSETQ. There are 14 residues in the CDR3. DNA for the CDR3: TGCGCCAGCAGCTCGTTGGACGTCTCCGATACGCAGTATTTT. It translates to CASSSLDVSDTQYF. Based on the CDR3 plus reference TRBV5-1 and TRBJ2-3, the full variable domain is KAGVTQTPRYLIKTRGQQVTLSCSPISGHRSVSWYQQTPGQGLQFLFEYFSETQRNKGNFPGRFSGRQFSNSRSEMNVSTLELGDSALYLCASSSLDVSDTQYFGPGTRLTVL.

The chain uses TRBV6-2 or TRBV6-3 and TRBJ2-4; tentatively, D is TRBD2 (6 bases). CDR1 and CDR2 from the germline V gene are MNHEY and SVGEGT. Deletions cut 8 bases from V and 0 bases from J, with 14 bases between. The CDR3 is 15 residues long. CDR3 nucleotide sequence: TGTGCCAGCGACGGAGGGTACAGAGCCAAAAACATTCAGTACTTC. It codes for CASDGGYRAKNIQYF.

The chain uses TRBV5-1 and TRBJ1-4; D call uncertain. V shed 0 bases and J shed 7 bases, with 10 bases lying between them. Germline assignment: CDR1 SGHRS and CDR2 YFSETQ. The CDR3 covers 14 residues. The CDR3 coding sequence is TGCGCCAGCAGCTTGGCCCCGGTGGGTGAAAAACTGTTTTTT. As protein: CASSLAPVGEKLFF.

The gene calls are TRBV20-1 and TRBJ2-4; 13 bases line up with TRBD2. After removal of 4 bases from V and 11 bases from J, the junction contained 14 bases not matched to a gene. The CDR3 sequence is 16 residues long. Germline loops: CDR1 DFQATT, CDR2 SNEGSKA (reference sequence). Here the CDR3 DNA reads TGCAGTGCTAAACTCACTAGCGGGGGGGCTTCAGTTTTTCAGTACTTC. This sequence encodes CSAKLTSGGASVFQYF.

The chain has TRBV4-1 and TRBJ2-6, with D perhaps given as TRBD1 or TRBD2 (7 bases each). V lost 4 bases and J lost 0, with 19 bases in between. Germline V gene lookup returns CDR1 MGHRA and CDR2 YSYEKL. CDR3 length equals 19 residues. CDR3 sequence: CASSPRGGGEFSGANVLTF. CDR3 nucleotide sequence: TGCGCCAGCAGCCCGCGGGGAGGGGGCGAATTCTCTGGGGCCAACGTCCTGACTTTC.

The V and J genes are TRBV7-6 and TRBJ2-5, with 12 bases matching TRBD1. CDR3 size: 17 residues. With V trimmed by 2 bases and J by 2 bases, 6 bases remained unmatched. Germline lookup yields CDR1 SGHVS and CDR2 FNYEAQ. The CDR3 here is CASSLFGTGGVQETQYF. CDR3 DNA: TGTGCCAGCAGCTTATTCGGGACAGGGGGCGTTCAAGAGACCCAGTACTTC.

This chain uses TRBV3-1 with TRBJ2-3; D not resolved. V shed 4 bases and J shed 0 bases, with 8 bases lying between them. CDR3 length: 14 residues. CDR1 is LGHDT, CDR2 YNNKEL, per germline (reference sequence). The DNA of the CDR3 is TGTGCCAGCAGCCCAAGATCTAGCACAGATACGCAGTATTTT. Translating gives CASSPRSSTDTQYF.

In this sample, this clonotype turned up a few times. The gene calls are TRBV4-2 and TRBJ2-3; D tentatively fits TRBD1 or TRBD2 (5 bases each). V dropped 3 bases and J dropped 5 bases, with 18 bases sitting between them. The CDR3 is made up of 16 amino acids. Germline assignment: CDR1 LGHNA and CDR2 YNFKEQ. The CDR3 bases are TGTGCCAGCAGCCAGACCCGGGACCCCCGGAAAGATACGCAGTATTTT. Translation: CASSQTRDPRKDTQYF.

The gene calls are TRBV9 and TRBJ2-5; 9 nucleotides align to TRBD1. Trimming took 4 bases from V and 2 from J; bases not matched to a gene: 9. Germline CDR1 reads SGDLS; CDR2 reads YYNGEE. CDR3 length: 16 residues. CDR3 bases: TGTGCCAGCAGCTACTCGGACAGGGGATATCAAGAGACCCAGTACTTC. Protein sequence: CASSYSDRGYQETQYF. Combining the CDR3 with reference TRBV9 and TRBJ2-5 gives the whole variable domain DSGVTQTPKHLITATGQRVTLRCSPRSGDLSVYWYQQSLDQGLQFLIQYYNGEERAKGNILERFSAQQFPDLHSELNLSSLELGDSALYFCASSYSDRGYQETQYFGPGTRLLVL.

The V and J genes are TRBV6-5 and TRBJ2-3; 9 bases line up with TRBD2. The CDR3 length is 16 residues. With 7 bases clipped from V and 2 bases from J, the junction kept 10 bases outside the gene matches. Looked up from germline, CDR1 is MNHEY and CDR2 is SVGAGI. DNA for the CDR3: TGTGCCAGCAATCCCGGGACTAGCAATCCCACAGATACGCAGTATTTT. Protein: CASNPGTSNPTDTQYF.

V gene TRBV4-1 combines with J gene TRBJ2-1, with 7 nucleotides matching TRBD2. Germline CDR1 and CDR2: MGHRA and YSYEKL. Unmatched junction bases numbered 13, after V lost 3 bases and J lost 5 bases. The CDR3 runs 17 residues. This CDR3 reads CASSHRLAGLTHNEQFF. The CDR3 region has the DNA TGCGCCAGCAGCCACAGACTAGCAGGCCTAACCCACAATGAGCAGTTCTTC.

The chain links TRBV20-1 to TRBJ2-1; 7 bases align to TRBD2. The CDR3 covers 16 residues. CDR1 and CDR2 from the germline V gene are DFQATT and SNEGSKA (reference sequence). With V trimmed by 2 bases and J by 0 bases, 7 bases remained unmatched. The DNA for the CDR3 is TGCAGTGCTAGAATCCGGGAGGTTCGCTCCTACAATGAGCAGTTCTTC. Translated, it gives CSARIREVRSYNEQFF.

Only one count was recorded for this clonotype. The chain links TRBV6-1 to TRBJ2-1; 9 nucleotides align to TRBD1. The germline V gene has CDR1 MNHNS and CDR2 SASEGT. Trimming took 6 bases from V and 7 from J; bases not matched to a gene: 10. The CDR3 has 15 amino acids. The CDR3 here is CASREPGQGTNEQFF. The DNA for the CDR3 is TGTGCCAGCAGAGAACCGGGACAGGGTACAAATGAGCAGTTCTTC.

This clonotype has a single count. This rearrangement joins TRBV28 to TRBJ1-6; TRBD1 matches 9 bases. Germline V gives CDR1 MDHEN, CDR2 SYDVKM. CDR3 length equals 15 residues. The V segment lost 7 bases and the J segment 8 bases; nucleotides outside the gene matches: 9. DNA for the CDR3: TGTGCCAGCACCCCACAGGGGGCGCTTGATTCACCCCTCCACTTT. Translation: CASTPQGALDSPLHF.

This clonotype was seen only a few times. The genes are TRBV29-1 and TRBJ2-6; D call uncertain. From germline, CDR1 is SQVTM and CDR2 ANQGSEA. This CDR3 is 15 amino acids long. V was cut by 6 bases and J by 0 bases, with 12 bases left in between. In DNA form, the CDR3 reads TGCAGCGTGGGCCCCATACACTCTGGGGCCAACGTCCTGACTTTC. It encodes CSVGPIHSGANVLTF.

This chain uses TRBV7-9 with TRBJ1-5; D gene ambiguous. CDR1 and CDR2 (germline): SEHNR, FQNEAQ (reference sequence). The CDR3 is made up of 14 amino acids. V lost 1 base and J lost 6, with 10 bases in between. CDR3 loop: CASSLGGLSQPQHF. In DNA form, the CDR3 reads TGTGCCAGCAGCTTAGGGGGTTTGTCTCAGCCCCAGCATTTT.